This T cell receptor (beta chain) was profiled in a study of regulatory T cells in long-lasting Graves disease. TCR beta libraries were built with iRepertoire HTBI primers and Arm-PCR of CDR3 regions. TCRdb reprocessed the multiplex PCR reads via MiXCR and lists one record per CDR3 protein. The table records 400,000 to 450,000 distinct CDR3 sequences, 15% of them present only once. The CDR3 has 14 residues. V gave up 0 bases and J gave up 4 bases, with 10 bases separating them. The germline gives CDR1 LGHDT, CDR2 YNNKEL (reference sequence). Time point meaning: newly diagnosed GD, antithyroid drugs for less than 3 months. PBMC RNA served as the TCR library source. This clonotype was recorded many times. The same sample was also used in a study of T cells in Graves' hyperthyroidism and ophthalmopathy.

The sample consisted of peripheral blood mononuclear cells (PBMCs), taken at new diagnosis, from a patient treated with antithyroid drugs. The source is a woman under 40 with Graves disease. The chain uses TRBV3-1 and TRBJ2-7; D might be TRBD2 (5 bases). CDR3 in DNA: TGTGCCAGCAGCCAAGATCGGTCGGGATACGAGCAGTACTTC. Encoded protein: CASSQDRSGYEQYF.